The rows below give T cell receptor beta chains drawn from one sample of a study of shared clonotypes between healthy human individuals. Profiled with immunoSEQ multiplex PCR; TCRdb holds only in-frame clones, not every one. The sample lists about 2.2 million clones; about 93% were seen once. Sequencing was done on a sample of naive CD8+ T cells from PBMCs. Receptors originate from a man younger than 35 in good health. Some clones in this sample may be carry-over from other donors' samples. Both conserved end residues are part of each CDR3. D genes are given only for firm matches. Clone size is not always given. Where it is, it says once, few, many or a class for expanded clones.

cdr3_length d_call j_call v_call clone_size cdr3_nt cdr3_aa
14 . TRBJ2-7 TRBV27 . TGTGCCAGCAGTACTCGGGCCGGAAGCTACGAGCAGTATTTC CASSTRAGSYEQYF
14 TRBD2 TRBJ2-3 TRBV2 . TGTGCCAGCGGAGCGGGAGGGCCGACAGATACGCAGTATTTT CASGAGGPTDTQYF
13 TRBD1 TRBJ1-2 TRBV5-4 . TGTGCCAGCAGCAACAGGGGAATGTATGGCTACACCTTC CASSNRGMYGYTF
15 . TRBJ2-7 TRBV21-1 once TGTGCCAGCAGCAACGGGACTAGCGGGAGTCACGAGCAGTACTTC CASSNGTSGSHEQYF
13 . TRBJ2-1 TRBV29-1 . TGCAGCGGAGTACCGGGGCGGTACAATGAGCAGTTCTTC CSGVPGRYNEQFF
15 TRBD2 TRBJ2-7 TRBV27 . TGTGCCAGCAGTCCCTCTAGCGGGGCCTCCTACGAGCAGTACTTC CASSPSSGASYEQYF
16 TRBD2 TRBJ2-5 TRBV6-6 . TGTGCCAGCAGTACAGGGGTAGCGGGAGGTTTGGAGACCCAGTACTTC CASSTGVAGGLETQYF
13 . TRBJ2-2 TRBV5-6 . TGTGCCAGCAGCTTGGTCGGCACCGGGGAGCTGTTTTTT CASSLVGTGELFF
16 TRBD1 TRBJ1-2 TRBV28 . TGTGCCAGCAGTTTATTCGGGACAGGGGAGGACTATGGCTACACCTTC CASSLFGTGEDYGYTF
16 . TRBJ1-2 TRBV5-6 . TGTGCCAGCAGCTTGGTTTTGGACAGTACTAACTATGGCTACACCTTC CASSLVLDSTNYGYTF
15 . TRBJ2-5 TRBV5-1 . TGCGCCAGCAGCTACTTTTACGGGGGTGAAGAGACCCAGTACTTC CASSYFYGGEETQYF
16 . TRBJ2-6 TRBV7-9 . TGTGCCAGCAGCAACAGACAAAACTCTGGGGCCAACGTCCTGACTTTC CASSNRQNSGANVLTF
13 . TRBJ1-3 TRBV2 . TGTGCCATCCTTGCTCTGGTTGGAAACACCATATATTTT CAILALVGNTIYF
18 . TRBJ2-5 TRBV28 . TGTGCCAGCAGTCCCGACCCCCGGGGGGCGGAGTACCAAGAGACCCAGTACTTC CASSPDPRGAEYQETQYF
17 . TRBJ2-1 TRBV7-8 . TGTGCCAGCAGCTTACCCCGGACAGATAGGGTGGGGATTGAGCAGTTCTTC CASSLPRTDRVGIEQFF
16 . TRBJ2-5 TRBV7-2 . TGTGCCAGCAGCTCCGTCGACAGGCGCATACAAGAGACCCAGTACTTC CASSSVDRRIQETQYF
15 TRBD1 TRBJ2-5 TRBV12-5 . TGTGCTAGTGGTTTGTCGACAGGGAACCAAGAGACCCAGTACTTC CASGLSTGNQETQYF
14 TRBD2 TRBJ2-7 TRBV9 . TGTGCCAGCAGCCAAGCGGGGGGTATCGACGAGCAGTACTTC CASSQAGGIDEQYF
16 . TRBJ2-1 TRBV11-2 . TGTGCCAGCAGCTTAGGGATACATGTTAAGTACAATGAGCAGTTCTTC CASSLGIHVKYNEQFF
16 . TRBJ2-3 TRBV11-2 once TGTGCCAGCAGCCCGGGATTTAGTACTAGCACAGATACGCAGTATTTT CASSPGFSTSTDTQYF
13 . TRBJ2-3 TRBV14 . TGTGCCAGCAGCACTATACGAAGGGATACACAGTATTTT CASSTIRRDTQYF
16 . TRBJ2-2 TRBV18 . TGTGCCAGCTCACCACCAGACTCGCAGAACACCGGGGAGCTGTTTTTT CASSPPDSQNTGELFF
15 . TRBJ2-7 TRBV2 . TGTGCCAGCAGTCCTCCGGAGGGACAGAACTACGAGCAGTACTTC CASSPPEGQNYEQYF
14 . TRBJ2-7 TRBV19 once TGTGCCAGTAGTATAGTCCGGGACGGCTACGAGCAGTACTTC CASSIVRDGYEQYF
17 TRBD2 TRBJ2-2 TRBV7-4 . TGTGCCAGCAGTTGGGGACTAGCGGGAAAGTGGGCCGGGGAGCTGTTTTTT CASSWGLAGKWAGELFF
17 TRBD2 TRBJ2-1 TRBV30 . TGTGCCTGGAGCTTCCCTCGACTAGCGGGAGACTACAATGAGCAGTTCTTC CAWSFPRLAGDYNEQFF
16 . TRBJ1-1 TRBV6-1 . TGTGCCAGCAGTGACTTCCTCCATCAGGCTAACACTGAAGCTTTCTTT CASSDFLHQANTEAFF
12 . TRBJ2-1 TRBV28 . TGTGCCAGCAGTTTAAGGGCAAATGAGCAGTTCTTC CASSLRANEQFF
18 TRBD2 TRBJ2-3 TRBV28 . TGTGCCAGCAGTTTAAGATCGGGAGCGGGAGAGAGTTCAGATACGCAGTATTTT CASSLRSGAGESSDTQYF
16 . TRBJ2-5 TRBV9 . TGTGCCAGCAGCGTAGGAGTGACAGGCCAAGGGGAGACCCAGTACTTC CASSVGVTGQGETQYF
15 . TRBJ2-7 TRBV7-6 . TGTGCCAGCAGCTTAGATGAGGGGGTCCCATACGAGCAGTACTTC CASSLDEGVPYEQYF
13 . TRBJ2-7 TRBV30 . TGTGCCTGCAGGGAAAAGGCCTCCTACGAGCAGTACTTC CACREKASYEQYF
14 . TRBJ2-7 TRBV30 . TGTGCCTGGAGTGTATCTACGAAATCTTTGGAGCAGTACTTC CAWSVSTKSLEQYF
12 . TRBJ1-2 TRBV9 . TGTGCCAGCAGCTCAACATCCTATGGCTACACCTTC CASSSTSYGYTF
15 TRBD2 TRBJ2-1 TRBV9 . TGTGCCAGCAGCCCTAGCGGGAGGGGGGGCAATGAGCAGTTCTTC CASSPSGRGGNEQFF
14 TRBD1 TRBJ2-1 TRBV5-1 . TGCGCCAGCAGCTGGGGACAGGGGGCGAGTGAGCAGTTCTTC CASSWGQGASEQFF
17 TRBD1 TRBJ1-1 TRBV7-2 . TGTGCCAGCAGCTTAGGTTACAGGGGGCCCGAGAACACTGAAGCTTTCTTT CASSLGYRGPENTEAFF
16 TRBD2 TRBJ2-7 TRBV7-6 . TGTGCCAGCAGCTTAGTTGGCGGGAGGGACGCCTACGAGCAGTACTTC CASSLVGGRDAYEQYF
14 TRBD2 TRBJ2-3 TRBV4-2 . TGTGCCAGCAGCCCTGGACTAGCGTCAGATACGCAGTATTTT CASSPGLASDTQYF
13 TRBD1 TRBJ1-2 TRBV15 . TGTGCCACCAGCCCCAAACAGGGGTATGGCTACACCTTC CATSPKQGYGYTF
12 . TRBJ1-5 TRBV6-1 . TGTGCCAGCAGTGAAAGGGCACGGCCCCAGCATTTT CASSERARPQHF
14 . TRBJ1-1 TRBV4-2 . TGTGCCAGCAGCCAAGTGGGGGGCGGAGGTGAAGCTTTCTTT CASSQVGGGGEAFF
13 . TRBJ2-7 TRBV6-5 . TGTGCCAGCAGTTACTCGAGGGGTGGCGAGCAGTACTTC CASSYSRGGEQYF
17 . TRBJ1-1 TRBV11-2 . TGTGCCAGCAGCTTAGTAAGGGTCGAGGGCCGTCGAACTGAAGCTTTCTTT CASSLVRVEGRRTEAFF
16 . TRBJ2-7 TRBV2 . TGTGCCAGCAGTGAATTGGGGCTAGCTATAGTTTACGAGCAGTACTTC CASSELGLAIVYEQYF
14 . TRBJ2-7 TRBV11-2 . TGTGCCAGCAGCTCGTCCCGGGGGTCCTACGAGCAGTACTTC CASSSSRGSYEQYF
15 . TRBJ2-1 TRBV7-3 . TGTGCCAGCAGTCCGGGCCGAAACCCGAGGAATGAGCAGTTCTTC CASSPGRNPRNEQFF